This entry lists 11 T cell receptor beta chains sequenced from one sample in a study of cytomegalovirus exposure and HLA in healthy donors. Researchers ran the PCR with 60 Vbeta and 13 Jbeta primers. The repertoire was sequenced with immunoSEQ multiplex PCR; TCRdb's copy has only in-frame clones and lacks some. Seen in this sample are 93,000 or so clones; the ten most common clones hold about 3.2%. Input material: PBMCs. The receptor source for this set is a middle-aged man in good health and CMV-seronegative.

The J gene is TRBJ1-4, the V gene TRBV29-1; TRBD1 is a possible D gene (5 bases). Germline V CDR1 and CDR2: SQVTM, ANQGSEA. The CDR3 consists of 12 residues. V gave up 3 bases and J gave up 10 bases, with 12 bases separating them. The CDR3 reads CSVDRASGKLFF. The CDR3 DNA is TGCAGCGTTGACAGGGCCTCCGGAAAACTGTTTTTT.

The V gene is TRBV6-6, the J gene TRBJ1-2, with D uncertain. The CDR3 is 14 residues long. Germline V gives CDR1 MNHNY, CDR2 SVGAGI (reference sequence). The V and J ends lost 7 bases and 3 bases respectively, with 15 bases between them. CDR3 nucleotides: TGTGCCAGCATCGGACCGGGAAACCACTATGGCTACACCTTC. It codes for CASIGPGNHYGYTF.

The chain uses TRBV28 and TRBJ2-7; 9 bases are shared with TRBD2. Unmatched junction bases numbered 11, after V lost 6 bases and J lost 2 bases. CDR3 length: 16 residues. Germline lookup yields CDR1 MDHEN and CDR2 SYDVKM. CDR3 region: CASRPSGALAPYEQYF. Here the CDR3 DNA reads TGTGCCAGCAGACCTAGCGGGGCTCTAGCCCCCTACGAGCAGTACTTC.

This chain links TRBV9 with TRBJ2-1; 8 nucleotides match TRBD2. J gave up 6 bases and V 4 bases, and 12 bases lay outside the gene matches. The CDR3 has 16 residues. Germline loops: CDR1 SGDLS, CDR2 YYNGEE. CDR3 amino acids: CASSTGLAVVFNEQFF. The CDR3 nucleotides read TGTGCCAGCAGCACAGGACTAGCCGTTGTATTCAATGAGCAGTTCTTC.

This chain links TRBV7-2 with TRBJ2-7, with 8 bases lining up with TRBD1. V shed 1 base and J 4 bases; nucleotides not matched to a gene: 3. The germline V gene encodes CDR1 SGHTA and CDR2 FQGNSA. This CDR3 contains 14 residues. CDR3 protein: CASSLGRTGYEQYF. CDR3 DNA: TGTGCCAGCAGCTTAGGAAGGACAGGGTACGAGCAGTACTTC. The full variable domain, with the rest looked up from reference TRBV7-2 and TRBJ2-7, is GAGVSQSPSNKVTEKGKDVELRCDPISGHTALYWYRQSLGQGLEFLIYFQGNSAPDKSGLPSDRFSAERTGGSVSTLTIQRTQQEDSAVYLCASSLGRTGYEQYFGPGTRLTVT.

The rearrangement links TRBV27 to TRBJ2-5, with D uncertain. The last part of the DNA fits TRBJ2-7 better; the J call may be wrong. The CDR3 totals 13 residues. Per the germline V gene, CDR1 is MNHEY and CDR2 is SMNVEV (reference sequence). The CDR3 DNA is TGTGCCAGCAGTCACCCCTTGAGGTACGAGCAGTACTTC. Translation gives CASSHPLRYEQYF.

This chain connects TRBV29-1 to TRBJ2-3, with 8 bases identical to TRBD1. From germline, CDR1 is SQVTM and CDR2 ANQGSEA. This CDR3 is built from 13 residues. The junction had 6 bases not matched to a gene; V was cut back by 4 bases and J by 6 bases. CDR3 region: CSVVPRGPDTQYF. As DNA, the CDR3 is TGCAGCGTTGTTCCCAGGGGGCCTGATACGCAGTATTTT.

The chain employs TRBV30 and TRBJ2-4; D is ambiguous. The CDR3 is made up of 11 amino acids. CDR1 is GTSNPN and CDR2 is SVGIG in the germline V gene (reference sequence). Between the trimmed V and J ends, which lost 4 bases and 8 bases, there was a span of 9 bases. The CDR3 reads CAWIGEDIQYF. CDR3 DNA: TGTGCCTGGATTGGAGAGGACATTCAGTACTTC.

The chain combines TRBV9 with TRBJ2-2; TRBD2 is a possible D gene (5 bases). Trimming took 2 bases from V and 1 from J, leaving 9 bases between them. CDR3 size: 15 residues. Per the germline V gene, CDR1 is SGDLS and CDR2 is YYNGEE. The CDR3 loop is CASSVGSGNTGELFF. In nucleotides, the CDR3 is TGTGCCAGCAGCGTGGGGAGCGGGAACACCGGGGAGCTGTTTTTT.

This chain joins TRBV10-3 and TRBJ1-1; the match to TRBD1 covers 7 bases. J gave up 11 bases and V 5 bases, and 11 bases lay outside the gene matches. The CDR3 runs to 13 residues. Germline values: CDR1 ENHRY, CDR2 SYGVKD. CDR3: CAISRTGAQGAFF. In DNA, the CDR3 is TGTGCCATCAGTAGAACAGGGGCGCAGGGGGCTTTCTTT.

CDR3 region: CASSPGTGFYEQYF. CDR3 DNA: TGTGCCAGCAGTCCCGGGACAGGGTTTTACGAGCAGTACTTC. V gene TRBV7-2 combines with J gene TRBJ2-7; 9 nucleotides align to TRBD1. The germline V gene has CDR1 SGHTA and CDR2 FQGNSA. V lost 6 bases and J lost 4; bases outside the gene matches: 7. The CDR3 has 14 residues.